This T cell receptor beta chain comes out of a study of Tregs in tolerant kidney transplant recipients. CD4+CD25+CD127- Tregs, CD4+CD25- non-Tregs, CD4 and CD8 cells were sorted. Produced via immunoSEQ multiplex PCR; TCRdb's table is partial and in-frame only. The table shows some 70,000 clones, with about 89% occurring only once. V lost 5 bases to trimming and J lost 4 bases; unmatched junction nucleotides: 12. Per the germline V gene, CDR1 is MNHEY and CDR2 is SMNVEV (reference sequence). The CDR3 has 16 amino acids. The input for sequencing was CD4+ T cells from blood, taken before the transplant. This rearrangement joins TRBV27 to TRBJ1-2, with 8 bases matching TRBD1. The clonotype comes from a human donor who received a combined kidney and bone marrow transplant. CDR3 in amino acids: CASSPHGQGIIYGYTF. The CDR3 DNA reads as TGTGCCAGCAGTCCCCACGGACAGGGTATTATCTATGGCTACACCTTC.